What follows are 19 T cell receptor beta chains derived from one specimen sequenced in a study of T-cell memory formation after mild COVID-19. Each CDR3 protein gets one entry after TCRdb re-called the 5' RACE reads with MiXCR. The profile shows more than 80,000 distinct CDR3 sequences, over 15% of them singletons. The sample was PBMCs or a T cell subset sorted from them (not recorded which). These receptors were obtained from an adult woman who had mild COVID-19 (a few samples of this study predate the infection). Cell type and time point are not known.

This clonotype was seen many times. The chain employs TRBV11-2 and TRBJ2-7, with no clear D. In germline, CDR1 is SGHAT, CDR2 FQNNGV. Trimming cost V 5 bases and J 10 bases, with 15 bases left between them. The CDR3 runs 12 residues. The CDR3 bases are TGTGCCAGCAGCCCGACTCTACGAGAACAGTACTTC. Translating it yields CASSPTLREQYF.

This CDR3 is CSVETEPYGYTF. CDR3 nucleotides: TGCAGCGTTGAGACTGAACCCTATGGCTACACCTTC. The V gene is TRBV29-1, the J gene TRBJ1-2, with unresolved D. V lost 3 bases to trimming and J lost 4 bases, with 9 bases between them. CDR1 and CDR2 (germline): SQVTM, ANQGSEA. The CDR3 extends over 12 amino acids.

This clonotype came up a few times. As DNA, the CDR3 is TGTGCCAGCAGTCATCGGACAGGCTTCAATGAGCAGTACTTC. Protein sequence: CASSHRTGFNEQYF. This chain uses TRBV27 with TRBJ2-7; 7 bases are a match to TRBD1. V was pared by 5 bases and J by 7 bases, with 11 bases of the junction left unmatched. The CDR3 spans 14 residues. Germline CDR1 and CDR2: MNHEY and SMNVEV (reference sequence).

This clonotype occurred a few times. CDR3 protein: CASSEGGTLEAFF. The CDR3 DNA reads as TGTGCCAGCAGTGAAGGGGGAACCCTGGAGGCTTTCTTT. The chain combines TRBV6-1 with TRBJ1-1; D call uncertain. V shed 1 base and J shed 11 bases, with 14 bases lying between them. CDR1 and CDR2 from the germline V gene are MNHNS and SASEGT. This CDR3 spans 13 amino acids.

In its sample, this clonotype was seen a few times. This chain joins TRBV3-1 and TRBJ2-5; D possibly corresponds to TRBD2 (5 bases). Trimming shortened V by 0 bases and J by 1 base, and 9 bases separated the two germline ends. This CDR3 region has 15 residues. Germline-derived CDR1 and CDR2 are LGHDT and YNNKEL (reference sequence). The CDR3 protein is CASSQDGVPQETQYF. The CDR3 DNA is TGTGCCAGCAGCCAAGACGGGGTACCCCAAGAGACCCAGTACTTC.

The chain couples TRBV7-6 to TRBJ2-3; TRBD2 agrees at 9 bases. The CDR3 extends over 15 amino acids. The germline gives CDR1 SGHVS, CDR2 FNYEAQ. Losses at the gene ends were 1 base for V and 4 bases for J; bases not matched to a gene: 3. The DNA for the CDR3 is TGTGCCAGCAGCTTAGGAGCGGGGGGTGCAGATACGCAGTATTTT. This encodes CASSLGAGGADTQYF.

The chain recombines TRBV5-4 with TRBJ1-2; no clear D gene. From germline, CDR1 is SGHNT and CDR2 YYREEE (reference sequence). There are 15 residues in the CDR3. V lost 4 bases, J lost 4 bases, and 17 bases lay in between. The CDR3 DNA sequence: TGTGCCAGCAGCGATCTGGAGGGCGCAGGCTATGGCTACACCTTC. Its protein product is CASSDLEGAGYGYTF.

V gene TRBV27 combines with J gene TRBJ2-2, with D possibly being TRBD2 (6 bases). CDR1 and CDR2 (germline): MNHEY, SMNVEV (reference sequence). The CDR3 is made up of 15 amino acids. Trimming removed 6 bases from V and 0 bases from J, with 11 bases in between. CDR3 in DNA: TGTGCCAGCAGCCAAGGGAGGACGAACACCGGGGAGCTGTTTTTT. It codes for CASSQGRTNTGELFF.

The V and J genes are TRBV12-3 or TRBV12-4 and TRBJ2-7, with D unresolved. Trimming took 6 bases from V and 3 from J, leaving 9 bases between them. The CDR3 has 12 amino acids. The CDR3 nucleotides are TGTGCCAGCAGGCCCCACGGCTACGAGCAGTACTTC. It encodes CASRPHGYEQYF.

This clonotype was picked up a small number of times. The chain uses TRBV5-1 and TRBJ2-1, with 9 bases identical to TRBD2. The V segment lost 4 bases and the J segment 0 bases; nucleotides outside the gene matches: 5. The CDR3 is 16 residues long. From germline, CDR1 is SGHRS and CDR2 YFSETQ. The CDR3 nucleotides read TGCGCCAGCAGCCGGACTAGCGCGAGCTCCTACAATGAGCAGTTCTTC. This codes for CASSRTSASSYNEQFF.

The V gene is TRBV12-3 or TRBV12-4, the J gene TRBJ1-1; no definite D call. V was pared by 7 bases and J by 5 bases, with 17 bases between. The CDR3 runs to 14 residues. The CDR3 nucleotides are TGTGCCAGCACCCCGGGATCCCGACGGACTGAAGCTTTCTTT. Its translation is CASTPGSRRTEAFF.

The V and J genes are TRBV7-9 and TRBJ2-7; D is uncertain. Germline-derived CDR1 and CDR2 are SEHNR and FQNEAQ (reference sequence). The CDR3 is made up of 14 amino acids. Trimming shortened V by 4 bases and J by 3 bases, and 13 bases separated the two germline ends. CDR3 coding DNA: TGTGCCAGCAGCTCAGTACTTGCGCTCTACGAGCAGTACTTC. As protein: CASSSVLALYEQYF.

This chain uses TRBV11-1 with TRBJ2-1, with 7 positions matching TRBD1. The CDR3 runs 15 residues. The V and J ends lost 5 bases and 4 bases, in that order; junction bases with no gene match: 8. CDR1 and CDR2 (germline): SGHAT, FQDESV (reference sequence). CDR3: CASSPTGYVYNEQFF. The CDR3 nucleotides read TGTGCCAGCAGCCCGACAGGGTATGTGTACAATGAGCAGTTCTTC.

V gene TRBV7-9 combines with J gene TRBJ2-3; D is perhaps TRBD2 (5 bases). The CDR3 totals 16 residues. The V end lost 4 bases, the J end lost 2 bases, and 16 bases lay between the germline ends. CDR1 is SEHNR and CDR2 is FQNEAQ in the germline V gene (reference sequence). DNA for the CDR3: TGTGCCAGCAGCTCGACTACCCCGCCATACACAGATACGCAGTATTTT. Translated, it gives CASSSTTPPYTDTQYF.

At least ten counts were recorded for this clonotype. The chain links TRBV7-2 to TRBJ1-6, with 9 nucleotides matching TRBD1. V was clipped by 1 base and J by 8 bases; unmatched bases: 6. Germline values: CDR1 SGHTA, CDR2 FQGNSA. The CDR3 covers 16 residues. CDR3 bases: TGTGCCAGCAGCTTAGATGGGACAGGGATTCATTCACCCCTCCACTTT. Its translation is CASSLDGTGIHSPLHF. The full variable domain, its missing parts supplied by reference TRBV7-2 and TRBJ1-6, is GAGVSQSPSNKVTEKGKDVELRCDPISGHTALYWYRQSLGQGLEFLIYFQGNSAPDKSGLPSDRFSAERTGGSVSTLTIQRTQQEDSAVYLCASSLDGTGIHSPLHFGNGTRLTVT.

This clonotype appeared a few times. This chain joins TRBV7-8 and TRBJ2-1; tentatively, D is TRBD2 (5 bases). This CDR3 has 19 amino acids. V was cut by 2 bases and J by 8 bases, with 28 bases left in between. The germline gives CDR1 SGHVS, CDR2 FQNEAQ. CDR3 nucleotide sequence: TGTGCCAGCAGCTTAATTGGTCCCGGACTCGCTAGCTACCCCGATGAGCAGTTCTTC. Translated, it gives CASSLIGPGLASYPDEQFF.

The gene calls are TRBV4-1 and TRBJ2-5, with 11 nucleotides matching TRBD1. Germline V gene data show CDR1 as MGHRA and CDR2 as YSYEKL. The CDR3 has 16 amino acids. The V segment lost 3 bases and the J segment 5 bases; nucleotides outside the gene matches: 8. The CDR3 loop reads CASSQEDRGLRETQYF. CDR3 sequence (DNA): TGCGCCAGCAGCCAGGAGGACAGGGGGCTTCGGGAGACCCAGTACTTC.

This clonotype has a handful of counts. This chain joins TRBV24-1 and TRBJ2-3; TRBD1 is a possible D gene (6 bases). The CDR3 consists of 18 residues. Germline CDR1 KGHDR, CDR2 SFDVKD. Trimming stripped 3 bases from V and 0 bases from J, with 18 bases between. Written as DNA, the CDR3 is TGTGCCACCAGTGATCGACCGGGACACCCGTCTAGCACAGATACGCAGTATTTT. Translating gives CATSDRPGHPSSTDTQYF.

This clonotype has only a few counts. The chain has TRBV5-1 and TRBJ1-1; 7 nucleotides line up with TRBD1. J was trimmed by 0 bases and V by 3 bases; bases with no gene match: 2. CDR1 SGHRS and CDR2 YFSETQ come from the germline V gene. This CDR3 spans 14 amino acids. The CDR3 region is CASSSTGLNTEAFF. The CDR3 bases are TGCGCCAGCAGCTCGACAGGGCTGAACACTGAAGCTTTCTTT.